A single sample gave rise to the 30 T cell receptor beta chains below, sequenced in a study of TIL therapy for anti-PD-1-resistant metastatic lung cancer. Time point meaning: pre-treatment sample, taken before nivolumab and TIL therapy. The libraries were made with immunoSEQ v3. Profiling relied on immunoSEQ multiplex PCR, and the TCRdb table lists in-frame clones only, not all of them. The table records tens of thousands of clones, roughly 85% of them present only once. This material consisted of blood, taken at baseline. The receptors come from a woman between 30 and 80 years old with non-small cell lung cancer.

This chain links TRBV28 with TRBJ2-3; maybe TRBD2 (6 bases). V was trimmed by 7 bases and J by 4 bases, leaving 18 bases between them. Germline lookup yields CDR1 MDHEN and CDR2 SYDVKM. The CDR3 is made up of 15 amino acids. Written as DNA, the CDR3 is TGTGCCAGCATACCCGCGGGACGCCTAGCAGATACGCAGTATTTT. This codes for CASIPAGRLADTQYF.

J is TRBJ2-1 and V is TRBV7-8; D ambiguous. The germline V and J ends were trimmed by 1 base and 4 bases, with 11 bases remaining between them. The CDR3 extends over 15 amino acids. From germline, CDR1 is SGHVS and CDR2 FQNEAQ. The CDR3 sequence is CASSLGQPTYNEQFF. Here the CDR3 DNA reads TGTGCCAGCAGCTTAGGACAACCAACTTACAATGAGCAGTTCTTC.

Regarding this clone: A much larger clone is a single base away; this may be a read error. The chain has TRBV30 and TRBJ2-3, with 7 bases matching TRBD2. CDR3 length: 13 amino acids. The ends lost 0 bases at V and 4 bases at J; junction bases unmatched: 1. CDR1 and CDR2 from the germline V gene are GTSNPN and SVGIG (reference sequence). CDR3 amino acids: CAWSVRGADTQYF. DNA of the CDR3: TGTGCCTGGAGTGTACGGGGGGCAGATACGCAGTATTTT.

V usage is TRBV19 and J usage is TRBJ1-4; D gene unclear. Trimming took off 5 bases at V and 0 bases at J, with 10 bases between the two ends. The germline CDR1 and CDR2 sequences are LNHDA and SQIVND (reference sequence). There are 15 residues in the CDR3. CDR3 coding DNA: TGTGCCAGTAGTGTTGGCGGGGCAACTAATGAAAAACTGTTTTTT. This sequence encodes CASSVGGATNEKLFF. The full variable domain, rest sourced from reference TRBV19 and TRBJ1-4, is DGGITQSPKYLFRKEGQNVTLSCEQNLNHDAMYWYRQDPGQGLRLIYYSQIVNDFQKGDIAEGYSVSREKKESFPLTVTSAQKNPTAFYLCASSVGGATNEKLFFGSGTQLSVL.

The rearrangement joins TRBV19 to TRBJ2-5; no clear D gene. This CDR3 has 15 amino acids. V was pared by 4 bases and J by 0 bases, with 12 bases between. Germline-derived CDR1 and CDR2 are LNHDA and SQIVND (reference sequence). In DNA form, the CDR3 reads TGTGCCAGTAGTAACACGGCATTGTACCAAGAGACCCAGTACTTC. Translated: CASSNTALYQETQYF.

The genes are TRBV11-3 and TRBJ1-2; 7 nucleotides line up with TRBD1. This CDR3 region has 12 residues. Germline values: CDR1 SGHNT, CDR2 YENEEA. The junction had 3 bases not matched to a gene; V was cut back by 5 bases and J by 6 bases. CDR3 coding DNA: TGTGCCAGCAGCCGACAGGGAGATGGCTACACCTTC. As protein: CASSRQGDGYTF.

The chain carries TRBV5-1 and TRBJ2-3, with D tentatively TRBD1 (5 bases). CDR1 and CDR2 from the germline V gene are SGHRS and YFSETQ. This CDR3 is built from 15 residues. V lost 0 bases to trimming and J lost 8 bases, with 16 bases between them. CDR3 bases: TGCGCCAGCAGCTTGGAACCAGGGAAGTCGGGTACGCAGTATTTT. This translates into CASSLEPGKSGTQYF.

The chain uses TRBV4-1 and TRBJ2-1; TRBD2 matches 7 bases. The CDR3 runs to 16 residues. V dropped 5 bases and J dropped 1; count of bases not matched to a gene: 8. Germline V lookup: CDR1 MGHRA, CDR2 YSYEKL. CDR3 residues: CASSGGSARSYNEQFF. The CDR3 nucleotides are TGCGCCAGCAGCGGCGGGAGCGCACGGTCCTACAATGAGCAGTTCTTC.

The genes are TRBV15 and TRBJ1-1; 7 nucleotides line up with TRBD1. This CDR3 contains 14 residues. Trimming took 1 base from V and 6 from J; bases not matched to a gene: 5. CDR1 and CDR2 from the germline V gene are LNHNV and YYDKDF (reference sequence). CDR3 nucleotides: TGTGCCACCAGCAGAGTAACAGGGGTGCCTGAAGCTTTCTTT. As protein: CATSRVTGVPEAFF.

This chain links TRBV18 with TRBJ2-3; D gene unclear. CDR1 and CDR2 from the germline V gene are KGHSH and LQKENI. CDR3 length equals 14 residues. V was pared by 3 bases and J by 3 bases, with 10 bases between. CDR3 DNA sequence: TGTGCCAGCTCACCCATAATGGGGACAGATACGCAGTATTTT. Translation: CASSPIMGTDTQYF.

V usage is TRBV6-5 and J usage is TRBJ1-1, with D perhaps matching TRBD1 (5 bases). CDR1 MNHEY and CDR2 SVGAGI come from the germline V gene. Trimming pared 0 bases from V and 6 bases from J, leaving 8 bases between. The CDR3 is 13 amino acids. CDR3 in DNA: TGTGCCAGCAGTTACTCGACGGGGGCTGAAGCTTTCTTT. Its translation: CASSYSTGAEAFF.

The chain joins TRBV5-8 to TRBJ1-2; D remains unclear. Germline V lookup: CDR1 SGHTS, CDR2 YDEGEE. Trimming removed 1 base at V and 5 bases at J, with 6 bases between. The CDR3 is made up of 12 amino acids. The CDR3 DNA is TGTGCCAGCAGCTTGTCCCGTTATGGCTACACCTTC. Translating gives CASSLSRYGYTF.

This clone was found once. V is TRBV7-9 and J is TRBJ2-7, with 7 bases lining up with TRBD1. The CDR3 spans 14 residues. The V gene end was trimmed by 5 bases and the J gene end by 3 bases; junction bases not matched to a gene: 7. Per germline, CDR1 SEHNR and CDR2 FQNEAQ (reference sequence). The CDR3, as DNA: TGTGCCAGCAGCCCCTTACAGGGGAACTACGAGCAGTACTTC. Encoded protein: CASSPLQGNYEQYF.

The chain is built from TRBV6-1 and TRBJ2-5, with D tentatively TRBD1 (6 bases). Trimming took 1 base from V and 5 from J, leaving 8 bases between them. The CDR3 covers 13 residues. Germline V gives CDR1 MNHNS, CDR2 SASEGT. CDR3 coding DNA: TGTGCCAGCAGTGAAGTTGACAGGGAGACCCAGTACTTC. Amino acid sequence: CASSEVDRETQYF.

This clone has a handful of counts. The chain recombines TRBV19 with TRBJ1-5, with TRBD1 matching over 7 bases. Germline CDR1 LNHDA, CDR2 SQIVND (reference sequence). Trimming cost V 5 bases and J 4 bases; bases outside gene matches: 8. The CDR3 is 15 amino acids. CDR3 DNA: TGTGCCAGTAGTCCAACGTCAGGGGGAAATCAGCCCCAGCATTTT. Translation: CASSPTSGGNQPQHF.

This clone occurred a few times. V gene TRBV5-6 combines with J gene TRBJ1-5, with a weak D call TRBD1 (5 bases). V lost 6 bases to trimming and J lost 1 base, with 14 bases between them. The CDR3 contains 15 residues. CDR1 and CDR2 from the germline V gene are SGHDT and YYEEEE. The DNA for the CDR3 is TGTGCCAGCACCCAAAGGACACTAAGCAATCAGCCCCAGCATTTT. Amino acid sequence: CASTQRTLSNQPQHF. The variable domain in full, with the rest retrieved from reference TRBV5-6 and TRBJ1-5, is DAGVTQSPTHLIKTRGQQVTLRCSPKSGHDTVSWYQQALGQGPQFIFQYYEEEERQRGNFPDRFSGHQFPNYSSELNVNALLLGDSALYLCASTQRTLSNQPQHFGDGTRLSIL.

The chain couples TRBV27 to TRBJ1-5; no reliable D call. V lost 5 bases to trimming and J lost 0 bases, with 5 bases between them. Germline lookup yields CDR1 MNHEY and CDR2 SMNVEV (reference sequence). This CDR3 spans 13 amino acids. The CDR3, as DNA: TGTGCCAGCAGTCGGAGTAGCAATCAGCCCCAGCATTTT. The encoded protein is CASSRSSNQPQHF.

The chain employs TRBV28 and TRBJ2-5, with 12 positions matching TRBD2. CDR1 is MDHEN, CDR2 SYDVKM, per germline. This CDR3 has 16 amino acids. V lost 1 base, J lost 6 bases, and 6 bases stayed unmatched. This CDR3 reads CASSLLGLAGSKTQYF. CDR3 bases: TGTGCCAGCAGTTTATTAGGACTAGCGGGGTCGAAGACCCAGTACTTC.

The chain recombines TRBV6-1 with TRBJ1-5; the D is unclear. The length of the CDR3 is 17 residues. Per germline, CDR1 MNHNS and CDR2 SASEGT. V dropped 0 bases and J dropped 0 bases, with 12 bases sitting between them. The CDR3 sequence is CASSEAMGGFSNQPQHF. CDR3 bases: TGTGCCAGCAGTGAAGCTATGGGCGGGTTTAGCAATCAGCCCCAGCATTTT.

This clone has more than one count but fewer than ten. The gene calls are TRBV19 and TRBJ1-4, with no clear D. The germline V and J ends were trimmed by 3 bases and 2 bases, with 7 bases remaining between them. Per germline, CDR1 LNHDA and CDR2 SQIVND (reference sequence). This CDR3 is built from 14 residues. The CDR3 bases are TGTGCCAGTAGTATGCACCAGACTAATGAAAAACTGTTTTTT. Its translation is CASSMHQTNEKLFF.

J is TRBJ1-3 and V is TRBV29-1, with D perhaps TRBD1 (6 bases). Germline V gene lookup returns CDR1 SQVTM and CDR2 ANQGSEA. Trimming took off 7 bases at V and 4 bases at J, with 20 bases between the two ends. This CDR3 contains 15 residues. CDR3 DNA sequence: TGCAGCGCGGCCTCAGGGGACGTTGCCGGAAACACCATATATTTT. Residues: CSAASGDVAGNTIYF.

The gene calls are TRBV2 and TRBJ1-1, with TRBD1 as a possible D gene (6 bases). This CDR3 comprises 14 residues. Germline CDR1 SNHLY, CDR2 FYNNEI. V was shortened by 8 bases and J by 3 bases, with 16 bases between the two germline ends. CDR3 protein: CASGLGGADTEAFF. Here the CDR3 DNA reads TGTGCCAGCGGGTTGGGGGGCGCGGACACTGAAGCTTTCTTT. The variable domain in full, with the rest retrieved from reference TRBV2 and TRBJ1-1, is EPEVTQTPSHQVTQMGQEVILRCVPISNHLYFYWYRQILGQKVEFLVSFYNNEISEKSEIFDDQFSVERPDGSNFTLKIRSTKLEDSAMYFCASGLGGADTEAFFGQGTRLTVV.

The genes are TRBV7-3 and TRBJ2-7; the match to TRBD2 covers 9 bases. Per the germline V gene, CDR1 is SGHTA and CDR2 is FQGTGA. With 6 bases clipped from V and 6 bases from J, the junction kept 6 bases outside the gene matches. The CDR3 totals 13 residues. The CDR3 DNA reads as TGTGCCAGCAGTCTAGCGGGGCTCGGCGAGCAGTACTTC. This sequence encodes CASSLAGLGEQYF.

The chain employs TRBV10-3 and TRBJ1-2; the D gene is possibly TRBD1 (6 bases). Germline CDR1 ENHRY, CDR2 SYGVKD. Trimming pared 6 bases from V and 0 bases from J, leaving 11 bases between. The CDR3 loop spans 14 amino acids. The CDR3 sequence is CAIRAQGPNYGYTF. CDR3 coding DNA: TGTGCCATCAGGGCACAGGGACCTAACTATGGCTACACCTTC.

This sequence joins TRBV12-2 and TRBJ2-7. TRBV12-2 represents a pseudogene. The length of the CDR3 is 14 residues. The CDR3 spells CASRLVGWAYEQYF. CDR3 DNA sequence: TGTGCAAGTCGCTTAGTGGGATGGGCCTACGAGCAGTACTTC.

This clone was seen only a few times. The gene calls are TRBV18 and TRBJ1-1; D gene uncertain. From germline, CDR1 is KGHSH and CDR2 LQKENI. The CDR3 has 14 residues. Trimming took 4 bases from V and 1 from J, leaving 10 bases between them. The CDR3 spells CASSQRRANTEAFF. CDR3 nucleotides: TGTGCCAGCTCACAACGGCGAGCGAACACTGAAGCTTTCTTT. Together with reference TRBV18 and TRBJ1-1, the CDR3 gives the full variable domain: NAGVMQNPRHLVRRRGQEARLRCSPMKGHSHVYWYRQLPEEGLKFMVYLQKENIIDESGMPKERFSAEFPKEGPSILRIQQVVRGDSAAYFCASSQRRANTEAFFGQGTRLTVV.

The rearrangement joins TRBV6-5 to TRBJ1-2; tentatively, D is TRBD1 (5 bases). The CDR3 covers 14 residues. V was trimmed by 3 bases and J by 3 bases, leaving 11 bases between them. Germline lookup yields CDR1 MNHEY and CDR2 SVGAGI. CDR3: CASSYAGRDYGYTF. CDR3 bases: TGTGCCAGCAGTTATGCAGGGCGGGACTATGGCTACACCTTC.

This chain connects TRBV29-1 to TRBJ2-3, with D possibly TRBD2 on 6 matching bases. The CDR3 spans 13 residues. Per the germline V gene, CDR1 is SQVTM and CDR2 is ANQGSEA. V lost 5 bases to trimming and J lost 0 bases, with 9 bases between them. CDR3 in DNA: TGCAGCGTTTCAGGGAGGAGCACAGATACGCAGTATTTT. Protein: CSVSGRSTDTQYF.

V and J are TRBV7-8 and TRBJ2-5, with D uncertain. With 5 bases removed from V and 6 bases from J, the gap between germline ends came to 10 bases. The CDR3 has 12 amino acids. Germline CDR1 and CDR2: SGHVS and FQNEAQ. The chain's CDR3 is CASSAHGKTQYF. The CDR3 region has the DNA TGTGCCAGCAGCGCTCACGGCAAGACCCAGTACTTC.

The CDR3 spells CASSYAGGGANVLTF. Here the CDR3 DNA reads TGTGCCAGCAGTTACGCTGGAGGTGGGGCCAACGTCCTGACTTTC. V usage is TRBV6-5 and J usage is TRBJ2-6, with D perhaps matching TRBD2 (5 bases). In germline, CDR1 is MNHEY, CDR2 SVGAGI. The CDR3 runs to 15 residues. V was clipped by 2 bases and J by 3 bases, with 8 bases between them.